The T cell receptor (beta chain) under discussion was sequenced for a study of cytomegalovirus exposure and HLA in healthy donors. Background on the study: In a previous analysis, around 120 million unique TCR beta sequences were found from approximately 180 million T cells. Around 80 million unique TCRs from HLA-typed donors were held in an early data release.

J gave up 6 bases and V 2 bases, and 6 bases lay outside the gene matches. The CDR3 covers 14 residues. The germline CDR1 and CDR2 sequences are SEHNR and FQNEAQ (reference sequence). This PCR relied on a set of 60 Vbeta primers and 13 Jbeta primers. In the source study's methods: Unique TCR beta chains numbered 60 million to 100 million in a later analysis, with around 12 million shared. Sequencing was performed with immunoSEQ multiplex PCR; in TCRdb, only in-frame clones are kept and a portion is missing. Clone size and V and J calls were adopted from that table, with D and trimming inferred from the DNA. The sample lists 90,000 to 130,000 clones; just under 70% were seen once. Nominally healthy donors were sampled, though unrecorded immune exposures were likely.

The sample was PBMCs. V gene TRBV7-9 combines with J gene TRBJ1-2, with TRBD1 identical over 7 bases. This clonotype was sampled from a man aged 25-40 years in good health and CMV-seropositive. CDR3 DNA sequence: TGTGCCAGCAGCTTACGATCGGGACAGAATGGCTACACCTTC. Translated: CASSLRSGQNGYTF.